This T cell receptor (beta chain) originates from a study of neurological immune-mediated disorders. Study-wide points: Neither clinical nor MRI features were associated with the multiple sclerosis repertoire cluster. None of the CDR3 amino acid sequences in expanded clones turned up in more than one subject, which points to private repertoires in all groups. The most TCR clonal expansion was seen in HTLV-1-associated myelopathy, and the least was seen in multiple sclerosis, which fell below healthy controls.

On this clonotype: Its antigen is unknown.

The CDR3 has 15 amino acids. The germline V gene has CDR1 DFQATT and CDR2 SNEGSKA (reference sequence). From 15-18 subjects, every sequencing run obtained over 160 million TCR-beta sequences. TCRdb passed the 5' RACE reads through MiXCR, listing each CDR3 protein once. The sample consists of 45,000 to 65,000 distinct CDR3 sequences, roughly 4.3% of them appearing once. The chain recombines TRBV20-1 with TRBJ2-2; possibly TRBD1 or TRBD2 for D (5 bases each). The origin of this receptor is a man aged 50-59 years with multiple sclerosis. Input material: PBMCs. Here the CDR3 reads CGFEGSRANTGELFF. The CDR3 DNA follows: TGCGGTTTTGAGGGGTCTAGAGCGAACACCGGGGAGCTGTTTTTT.